The rows below give T cell receptor beta chains drawn from one sample of a study of beta chain features in type 1 diabetes. Sequenced by immunoSEQ multiplex PCR; TCRdb stores in-frame clones only, minus some. The sample yields under 950,000 clones, roughly a sixth seen once. What was sequenced was naive CD4+ T cells from blood. Source of these receptors: a woman aged 18-29 years in good health. The CDR3 runs from the conserved cysteine through the conserved F or W. D genes are given only for firm matches. Part of the rows lack a size; the others show once, few, many or a class for expanded clones.

j_gene | d_gene | v_gene | abundance | CDR3aa | CDR3nt
TRBJ2-1 | . | TRBV2 | few | CASSALTVRNEQFF | TGTGCCAGCAGTGCATTAACCGTCCGCAATGAGCAGTTCTTC
TRBJ2-1 | . | TRBV19 | few | CASSVYNEQFF | TGTGCCAGTAGTGTATACAATGAGCAGTTCTTC
TRBJ2-5 | TRBD2 | TRBV27 | . | CASSSAGTKETQYF | TGTGCCAGCAGCTCCGCCGGGACTAAAGAGACCCAGTACTTC
TRBJ2-2 | TRBD2 | TRBV5-1 | . | CASSTWTSGRYTGELFF | TGCGCCAGCAGCACCTGGACTAGCGGGAGGTACACCGGGGAGCTGTTTTTT
TRBJ2-7 | . | TRBV6-6 | . | CASASYEQYF | TGTGCCAGCGCCTCCTACGAGCAGTACTTC
TRBJ2-7 | . | TRBV28 | . | CASSLTYYEQYF | TGTGCCAGCAGTTTAACCTATTACGAGCAGTACTTC
TRBJ2-4 | TRBD1 | TRBV28 | few | CASADRVGIQYF | TGTGCCAGCGCTGACAGGGTGGGCATTCAGTACTTC
TRBJ2-3 | . | TRBV18 | few | CASSPPGSTDTQYF | TGTGCCAGCTCACCACCTGGAAGCACAGATACGCAGTATTTT
TRBJ1-4 | . | TRBV19 | once | CASSNSGSGEKLFF | TGTGCCAGTAGTAACTCGGGGTCGGGCGAAAAACTGTTTTTT
TRBJ2-2 | TRBD2 | TRBV27 | once | CASGLQREGNTGELFF | TGTGCCAGCGGACTGCAGCGGGAGGGCAACACCGGGGAGCTGTTTTTT
TRBJ2-1 | TRBD2 | TRBV4-2 | few | CASSQGGRGRALNEQFF | TGTGCCAGCAGCCAAGGGGGGCGCGGGAGGGCCTTGAATGAGCAGTTCTTC
TRBJ2-2 | . | TRBV25-1 | few | CASSDGTGMNTGELFF | TGTGCCAGCAGTGACGGGACGGGGATGAACACCGGGGAGCTGTTTTTT
TRBJ2-7 | . | TRBV28 | . | CASGSHYEQYF | TGTGCCAGCGGGTCGCACTACGAGCAGTACTTC
TRBJ2-1 | . | TRBV4-3 | . | CASSQEPLAPRQFF | TGCGCCAGCAGCCAAGAACCCCTAGCCCCTAGGCAGTTCTTC
TRBJ2-2 | TRBD2 | TRBV15 | . | CATSRSGGLGPQTGELFF | TGTGCCACCAGCAGGTCGGGAGGCTTGGGCCCCCAAACCGGGGAGCTGTTTTTT
TRBJ1-4 | . | TRBV4-1 | . | CASSLLINEKLFF | TGCGCCAGCAGCCTTCTTATTAATGAAAAACTGTTTTTT
TRBJ1-5 | . | TRBV30 | . | CAWSGRGQFYSNQPQHF | TGTGCCTGGAGCGGCCGAGGACAGTTCTATAGCAATCAGCCCCAGCATTTT
TRBJ2-1 | . | TRBV29-1 | few | CSVGTRPLAPQGEQFF | TGCAGCGTCGGCACTCGTCCCTTGGCCCCTCAAGGGGAGCAGTTCTTC
TRBJ2-3 | TRBD2 | TRBV9 | few | CASSVVPAGGVDTQYF | TGTGCCAGCAGCGTAGTTCCAGCGGGAGGCGTGGATACGCAGTATTTT
TRBJ2-1 | . | TRBV7-2 | . | CASSPRNRGALPNEQFF | TGTGCCAGCAGCCCGCGAAATAGGGGGGCCCTACCAAATGAGCAGTTCTTC
TRBJ2-1 | . | TRBV7-9 | few | CASSLPGPEQFF | TGTGCCAGCAGCTTACCGGGACCTGAGCAGTTCTTC
TRBJ1-1 | . | TRBV6-6 | . | CASSLRIHTEAFF | TGTGCCAGCAGTCTCAGGATTCACACTGAAGCTTTCTTT
TRBJ2-1 | TRBD2 | TRBV7-2 | few | CASSLVASGRGANEQFF | TGTGCCAGCAGCTTAGTGGCTAGCGGGAGGGGAGCCAATGAGCAGTTCTTC
TRBJ2-2 | . | TRBV27 | . | CASRQSRGELFF | TGTGCCAGCAGACAGAGCAGAGGGGAGCTGTTTTTT
TRBJ1-5 | . | TRBV2 | few | CASSGQGRMSNQPQHF | TGTGCCAGCAGTGGGCAGGGTAGGATGAGCAATCAGCCCCAGCATTTT
TRBJ2-7 | . | TRBV28 | few | CASSSPQADEQYF | TGTGCCAGCAGTTCCCCCCAGGCAGACGAGCAGTACTTC
TRBJ2-1 | . | TRBV10-3 | many | CAIHGLTNNEQFF | TGTGCCATCCATGGACTAACGAACAATGAGCAGTTCTTC
TRBJ2-2 | . | TRBV4-3 | . | CASSQDLRGSNTGELFF | TGCGCCAGCAGCCAAGATCTTCGTGGATCGAACACCGGGGAGCTGTTTTTT
TRBJ2-3 | . | TRBV7-8 | few | CASSLGAGGPDTQYF | TGTGCCAGCAGCTTAGGGGCCGGGGGACCAGATACGCAGTATTTT
TRBJ2-1 | . | TRBV29-1 | . | CSVESASYNEQFF | TGCAGCGTTGAAAGTGCATCCTACAATGAGCAGTTCTTC
TRBJ2-1 | TRBD2 | TRBV7-2 | . | CASSLAGLAGWLFF | TGTGCCAGCAGCTTAGCGGGGCTAGCGGGATGGTTGTTCTTC
TRBJ1-5 | . | TRBV19 | . | CASNLGQNSNQPQHF | TGTGCCAGTAACCTCGGACAGAATAGCAATCAGCCCCAGCATTTT
TRBJ2-1 | TRBD2 | TRBV7-2 | . | CASSLVGTINYNEQFF | TGTGCCAGCAGCTTAGTTGGGACTATCAACTACAATGAGCAGTTCTTC
TRBJ2-7 | . | TRBV15 | . | CATSGRGLDYEQYF | TGTGCCACCAGCGGACGGGGGCTCGACTACGAGCAGTACTTC
TRBJ1-4 | TRBD1 | TRBV2 | few | CASSDRGREKLFF | TGTGCCAGCAGTGACAGGGGGCGTGAAAAACTGTTTTTT
TRBJ2-6 | . | TRBV4-3 | many | CASSQDPSGKGVLTF | TGCGCCAGCAGCCAAGATCCATCGGGGAAGGGTGTCCTGACTTTC
TRBJ2-1 | . | TRBV9 | . | CASSVEYGGNEQFF | TGTGCCAGCAGCGTAGAGTACGGGGGCAATGAGCAGTTCTTC
TRBJ2-1 | TRBD2 | TRBV28 | few | CASSPGTSGRGQFF | TGTGCCAGCAGTCCCGGGACTAGCGGGAGGGGACAGTTCTTC
TRBJ2-1 | . | TRBV2 | . | CASSVEATPNVEQFF | TGTGCCAGCAGTGTTGAAGCTACCCCCAATGTGGAGCAGTTCTTC
TRBJ2-7 | . | TRBV5-1 | few | CASSLDPQSSYEQYF | TGCGCCAGCAGCTTGGACCCCCAGAGCTCCTACGAGCAGTACTTC
TRBJ2-1 | . | TRBV7-2 | once | CASSLSVPDWYNEQFF | TGTGCCAGCAGCTTAAGCGTTCCGGACTGGTACAATGAGCAGTTCTTC
TRBJ2-2 | . | TRBV7-9 | . | CASSLAHRWLPNTGELFF | TGTGCCAGCAGCTTAGCGCACAGGTGGCTTCCGAACACCGGGGAGCTGTTTTTT
TRBJ2-2 | . | TRBV5-6 | . | CASSFMGVVTGELFF | TGTGCCAGCAGCTTCATGGGAGTGGTCACCGGGGAGCTGTTTTTT
TRBJ1-1 | . | TRBV7-9 | few | CASSLQKDTEAFF | TGTGCCAGCAGCTTACAGAAGGACACTGAAGCTTTCTTT
TRBJ2-7 | TRBD2 | TRBV19 | few | CASSTGESGIYEQYF | TGTGCCAGTAGTACGGGGGAGAGCGGGATATACGAGCAGTACTTC
TRBJ2-7 | . | TRBV9 | few | CASSVNIQGSEQYF | TGTGCCAGCAGCGTAAACATACAGGGTAGCGAGCAGTACTTC
TRBJ1-5 | TRBD1 | TRBV5-1 | . | CASSLETGDQPQHF | TGCGCCAGCAGCTTAGAGACAGGGGATCAGCCCCAGCATTTT
TRBJ2-1 | . | TRBV27 | few | CASSLRRGTNNEQFF | TGTGCCAGCAGTTTGAGACGGGGGACGAACAATGAGCAGTTCTTC
TRBJ1-4 | . | TRBV6-6 | . | CASSYWENEKLFF | TGTGCCAGCAGTTACTGGGAGAATGAAAAACTGTTTTTT
TRBJ2-1 | . | TRBV4-2 | few | CASSLISAAYNEQFF | TGTGCCAGCAGCCTGATATCGGCGGCCTACAATGAGCAGTTCTTC
TRBJ2-7 | . | TRBV6-5 | . | CASTSTSSYEQYF | TGTGCCAGCACCTCTACTAGTTCCTACGAGCAGTACTTC
TRBJ1-2 | . | TRBV6-6 | few | CASSVLANYGYTF | TGTGCCAGCAGCGTCCTAGCTAACTATGGCTACACCTTC
TRBJ2-3 | TRBD1 | TRBV5-1 | few | CASSPDREGDTQYF | TGCGCCAGCAGCCCGGACAGGGAAGGAGATACGCAGTATTTT
TRBJ1-6 | TRBD1 | TRBV7-9 | . | CASSFDGTGRNSPLHF | TGTGCCAGCAGCTTCGACGGGACAGGGAGGAATTCACCCCTCCACTTT
TRBJ2-4 | . | TRBV4-3 | few | CASSQEGGNIQYF | TGCGCCAGCAGCCAAGAGGGGGGAAACATTCAGTACTTC
TRBJ2-1 | . | TRBV10-1 | . | CASSEVGPSSSYNEQFF | TGCGCCAGCAGTGAGGTTGGGCCCTCAAGCTCCTACAATGAGCAGTTCTTC
TRBJ2-3 | TRBD2 | TRBV10-3 | few | CAIGPAGGGGNTDTQYF | TGTGCCATCGGCCCAGCGGGGGGCGGAGGTAACACAGATACGCAGTATTTT
TRBJ1-1 | . | TRBV9 | . | CASSPDTEAFF | TGTGCCAGCAGCCCCGACACAGAAGCTTTCTTT